Included here is one TCR beta chain sequence, with context. No antigen is known for it. There are no base qualities to consult, and no much larger clone falls within one base. TCRbeta CDR3 regions were amplified from genomic DNA using the immunoSEQ Assay, a bias-controlled multiplex PCR. The authors' analysis ran thus. Within the assay, amplification of reference gene primers was used to estimate how many nucleated cells each sample contained. To quantify the absolute abundance of each unique TCRbeta CDR3 rearrangement, sequence reads were collapsed and filtered. For each sample, productive Simpson clonality was calculated by taking the square root of Simpson's diversity index across productive rearrangements. The source is immuneACCESS, and TCRdb retained only in-frame sequences with V and J called. Part of the clones is not carried over; for the studies checked, unresolved V genes explain less than half of this, and the remainder is unexplained. The V and J calls and the clone size are those of that table, but D and trimming were determined from the DNA. The sample table records about 160,000 clones; roughly 86% of these occur just once. The top ten clonotypes cover over 3.5% of the sample.

These data come from a study of blood T cell repertoires in COVID-19 (dated by TCRdb to about 2020). General notes on the study: Samples covering the acute and convalescent phases of COVID-19 were provided by collaborators in the United States, Italy and Spain. The material from the prospective study consisted of cDNA or gDNA derived from T cells, B-cell-depleted T cells, or PBMCs. Deeply sampled blood TCRbeta repertoires from subjects exposed to, actively infected with, or recovered from COVID-19 were included in the dataset. A freely available public database, intended as a resource for researchers studying the immune response to SARS-CoV-2, is where the repertoires were released. The samples were drawn from two sources: the first 160 participants of the ongoing ImmuneRACE study, and 1,200 or so subjects contributed by 6 global collaborators. Sample metadata almost always included a de-identified subject ID, COVID-19 status, age in years and sex. Where HLA class I and class II types were available, the types were taken from metadata supplied by the sample provider, not from assay-based typing.

Samples from volunteer blood donors who had recovered from COVID-19 were contributed by a second Seattle source. Collaborating institutions collected whole blood in K2EDTA tubes following their own protocols. For TCRbeta analysis, collaborator samples were shipped as frozen whole blood, as isolated PBMCs, or as DNA extracted from either sample type. Findings and caveats that apply to the study as a whole: The quantity of clinical and demographic metadata differed by source and by participant and was supplied without curation.

From the cysteine through the phenylalanine, the CDR3 covers 12 amino acids. Only the CDR3 DNA is retained, 36 bases long and in frame from the first base. The germline V gene supplies CDR1 SGHTA and CDR2 FQGTGA. V loses 6 bases, J loses 15 bases, and the germline ends lie 15 bases apart. The sequenced material came from peripheral blood. The chain joins TRBV7-3 to TRBJ1-6; the D gene is perhaps TRBD1, from 6 matching bases. The source is a woman aged 60-75 years who had recovered from COVID-19. In nucleotide form, the sequence is TGTGCCAGCAGGGATGAAGGGGGTGTCCTCCACTTT. Its amino acids are CASRDEGGVLHF. Extended through the reference TRBV7-3 and TRBJ1-6 proteins, this CDR3 yields the full variable domain: GAGVSQTPSNKVTEKGKYVELRCDPISGHTALYWYRQSLGQGPEFLIYFQGTGAADDSGLPNDRFFAVRPEGSVSTLKIQRTERGDSAVYLCASRDEGGVLHFGNGTRLTVT.